A single sample is the source of the 16 T cell receptor beta chains below, sequenced in a study of T cell responses to AZD1222 COVID-19 vaccine. The assay was immunoSEQ multiplex PCR, and TCRdb's table has in-frame clones only and misses some. Altogether under 100,000 clones are present, 90% to 95% being singletons, with the ten largest covering roughly 4.8%. Sequencing was performed on peripheral blood, taken on day 0 of AZD1222 vaccination. The receptors stem from an adult in good health.

The V and J genes are TRBV6-2 or TRBV6-3 and TRBJ2-3; maybe TRBD2 (5 bases). Germline CDR1 and CDR2: MNHEY and SVGEGT. The V end lost 2 bases, the J end lost 5 bases, and 8 bases lay between the germline ends. CDR3 length: 13 residues. The CDR3 protein is CASSYPGVDTQYF. Written as DNA, the CDR3 is TGTGCCAGCAGTTACCCCGGGGTAGATACGCAGTATTTT.

The chain links TRBV5-1 to TRBJ1-2; unclear D gene. The CDR3 spans 15 residues. V was clipped by 0 bases and J by 2 bases, with 11 bases between them. Germline V gene lookup returns CDR1 SGHRS and CDR2 YFSETQ. The CDR3 here is CASSLGGRGNYGYTF. The CDR3 DNA is TGCGCCAGCAGCTTGGGAGGGCGAGGGAACTATGGCTACACCTTC. Filled out from reference TRBV5-1 and TRBJ1-2, the complete variable domain reads KAGVTQTPRYLIKTRGQQVTLSCSPISGHRSVSWYQQTPGQGLQFLFEYFSETQRNKGNFPGRFSGRQFSNSRSEMNVSTLELGDSALYLCASSLGGRGNYGYTFGSGTRLTVV.

Remarks on this clone: This same CDR3 is encoded by further DNA sequences in the sample. The chain joins TRBV5-1 to TRBJ2-5, with 8 bases fitting TRBD2. This CDR3 has 16 amino acids. J lost 1 base, V lost 0 bases, and 5 bases had no gene match. CDR1 and CDR2 (germline): SGHRS, YFSETQ. CDR3 amino acids: CASSLAGGGPQETQYF. Written as DNA, the CDR3 is TGCGCCAGCAGCTTGGCCGGGGGGGGGCCCCAAGAGACCCAGTACTTC.

This sequence joins TRBV5-1 and TRBJ1-1; D not resolved. With 2 bases removed from V and 3 bases from J, the gap between germline ends came to 14 bases. From germline, CDR1 is SGHRS and CDR2 YFSETQ. The CDR3 is made up of 15 amino acids. The CDR3 spells CASSLGPMVDTEAFF. DNA for the CDR3: TGCGCCAGCAGCTTAGGCCCTATGGTGGACACTGAAGCTTTCTTT. The whole variable domain, filled in from reference TRBV5-1 and TRBJ1-1, reads KAGVTQTPRYLIKTRGQQVTLSCSPISGHRSVSWYQQTPGQGLQFLFEYFSETQRNKGNFPGRFSGRQFSNSRSEMNVSTLELGDSALYLCASSLGPMVDTEAFFGQGTRLTVV.

V gene TRBV7-3 combines with J gene TRBJ2-3; TRBD2 matches at 9 bases. From germline, CDR1 is SGHTA and CDR2 FQGTGA. The CDR3 loop spans 16 amino acids. The trim removed 5 bases at V and 4 bases at J, leaving 10 bases unmatched. The CDR3 DNA sequence: TGTGCCAGCAGCCCGGCGGGGGGGGGCTTGCCAGATACGCAGTATTTT. This translates into CASSPAGGGLPDTQYF. Complete variable domain (other parts from reference TRBV7-3 and TRBJ2-3): GAGVSQTPSNKVTEKGKYVELRCDPISGHTALYWYRQSLGQGPEFLIYFQGTGAADDSGLPNDRFFAVRPEGSVSTLKIQRTERGDSAVYLCASSPAGGGLPDTQYFGPGTRLTVL.

This rearrangement joins TRBV4-3 to TRBJ2-5; 10 nucleotides agree with TRBD2. From germline, CDR1 is LGHNA and CDR2 YSLEER. J lost 5 bases, V lost 0 bases, and 9 bases had no gene match. The CDR3 totals 17 residues. The CDR3 loop is CASSQDLERGGRETQYF. CDR3 sequence (DNA): TGCGCCAGCAGCCAAGATCTTGAGCGGGGGGGCCGGGAGACCCAGTACTTC.

The genes are TRBV6-6 and TRBJ1-1; no reliable D call. The CDR3 has 12 residues. Trimming took 6 bases from V and 6 from J, leaving 11 bases between them. Looked up from germline, CDR1 is MNHNY and CDR2 is SVGAGI (reference sequence). For the CDR3, the DNA is TGTGCCAGCAGCGACCCTGAGGCTGAAGCTTTCTTT. This sequence encodes CASSDPEAEAFF.

The chain has TRBV5-1 and TRBJ2-3; either TRBD1 or TRBD2 may supply D (5 bases each). With 4 bases removed from V and 4 bases from J, the gap between germline ends came to 13 bases. CDR3 length: 14 amino acids. Germline CDR1 is SGHRS and CDR2 is YFSETQ. The CDR3 reads CASSPGQAADTQYF. The DNA for the CDR3 is TGCGCCAGCAGCCCCGGACAAGCGGCAGATACGCAGTATTTT.

This clone was seen just once. The rearrangement joins TRBV29-1 to TRBJ1-2, with unresolved D. Germline CDR1 is SQVTM and CDR2 is ANQGSEA. This CDR3 has 11 residues. Trimming left V 2 bases short and J 3 bases short, with 4 bases between. The CDR3 region has the DNA TGCAGCGTTGAACCCTACTATGGCTACACCTTC. Protein sequence: CSVEPYYGYTF.

For the CDR3, the DNA is TGTGCCAGCAGTTACGAGCCGGGAATAAGAGATACGCAGTATTTT. This sequence encodes CASSYEPGIRDTQYF. This chain links TRBV6-5 with TRBJ2-3; perhaps TRBD2 as D (5 bases). Germline values: CDR1 MNHEY, CDR2 SVGAGI. V gave up 2 bases and J gave up 5 bases, with 14 bases separating them. The CDR3 has 15 residues.

This chain uses TRBV28 with TRBJ1-3; possibly TRBD1 for D (6 bases). CDR1 MDHEN and CDR2 SYDVKM come from the germline V gene. The CDR3 contains 14 residues. V lost 1 base and J 2 bases, leaving 6 bases between the germline ends. CDR3 residues: CASSLSGAGNTIYF. The DNA of the CDR3 is TGTGCCAGCAGTTTATCAGGGGCTGGAAACACCATATATTTT.

The J gene is TRBJ2-5, the V gene TRBV25-1; 10 bases match TRBD2. Germline values: CDR1 MGHDK, CDR2 SYGVNS. CDR3 length equals 16 residues. V gave up 2 bases and J gave up 1 base; unmatched junction bases: 4. CDR3 nucleotide sequence: TGTGCCAGCAGTGAACCACGGACTAGCGGCCAAGAGACCCAGTACTTC. Amino acids: CASSEPRTSGQETQYF.

This rearrangement joins TRBV9 to TRBJ2-3, with D uncertain. CDR1 SGDLS and CDR2 YYNGEE come from the germline V gene. The CDR3 is made up of 16 amino acids. Trimming pared 0 bases from V and 1 base from J, leaving 12 bases between. This CDR3 reads CASSVVGSLRTDTQYF. CDR3 nucleotide sequence: TGTGCCAGCAGCGTAGTCGGTAGCCTACGCACAGATACGCAGTATTTT.

The chain couples TRBV18 to TRBJ1-6; D ambiguous. Trimming stripped 3 bases from V and 6 bases from J, with 12 bases between. This CDR3 has 15 residues. Germline CDR1 is KGHSH and CDR2 is LQKENI. The CDR3 loop is CASSPEGSVNSPLHF. The CDR3 coding sequence is TGTGCCAGCTCACCTGAGGGCAGCGTTAATTCACCCCTCCACTTT.

The chain combines TRBV19 with TRBJ1-1; weak D call: TRBD1 (5 bases). CDR3 length equals 15 residues. V lost 1 base to trimming and J lost 1 base, with 10 bases between them. Germline CDR1 is LNHDA and CDR2 is SQIVND (reference sequence). The CDR3: CASSIAGLGNTEAFF. Here the CDR3 DNA reads TGTGCCAGTAGTATAGCGGGGCTGGGGAACACTGAAGCTTTCTTT.

The sample holds one count of this clone. CDR3 region: CASSYSFTGGGTEAFF. The DNA of the CDR3 is TGTGCCAGCAGTTACTCGTTTACGGGCGGAGGCACTGAAGCTTTCTTT. The chain combines TRBV6-6 with TRBJ1-1, with D hard to call. The CDR3 is 16 residues long. Germline V CDR1 and CDR2: MNHNY, SVGAGI (reference sequence). With 0 bases removed from V and 4 bases from J, the gap between germline ends came to 15 bases.